The 27 T cell receptor beta chains given below trace back to one sample, sequenced in a study of metastatic and nonmetastatic thyroid tumors. TCRdb re-called clones from the PCR reads using MiXCR. The sample shows about 48,000 clones, roughly a fifth of them seen only once. Thyroid surgery was preceded by no treatment in any patient. Input material: blood. The source is a male donor with papillary thyroid cancer or a benign thyroid nodule (not recorded which). Some clones in this sample may be carry-over from other donors' samples.

This clone showed up just once. In nucleotides, the CDR3 is TGTGCCAGCAGTTTCCGGGACAGGGGACGGGGAGGGATACTAGCCAAAAACATTCAGTACTTC. It is translated as CASSFRDRGRGGILAKNIQYF. The chain is built from TRBV12-3 or TRBV12-4 and TRBJ2-4; 10 bases map to TRBD1. The V and J ends lost 3 bases and 0 bases, in that order; junction bases with no gene match: 17. The CDR3 consists of 21 residues.

This clone showed up many times. The chain is built from TRBV11-3 and TRBJ2-1; no reliable D call. The length of the CDR3 is 16 residues. CDR1 is SGHNT, CDR2 YENEEA, per germline. V gave up 3 bases and J gave up 4 bases, with 16 bases separating them. Here the CDR3 DNA reads TGTGCCAGCAGCTTTATTCCGGGCAAACGGTACAATGAGCAGTTCTTC. This sequence encodes CASSFIPGKRYNEQFF.

This clone was detected only a few times. The rearrangement links TRBV6-1 to TRBJ1-5; no clear D gene. V lost 4 bases and J lost 5, with 9 bases in between. The CDR3 totals 13 residues. CDR1 MNHNS and CDR2 SASEGT come from the germline V gene. The CDR3 DNA reads TGTGCCAGCAGTGGGGCAGCATATCAGCCCCAGCATTTT. As protein: CASSGAAYQPQHF.

This clone was found many times. The J gene is TRBJ2-3, the V gene TRBV6-1; maybe TRBD2 (5 bases). Trimming took off 4 bases at V and 5 bases at J, with 16 bases between the two ends. CDR1 and CDR2 from the germline V gene are MNHNS and SASEGT. This CDR3 is built from 15 residues. The CDR3, as DNA: TGTGCCAGCAGTGTATTAAGCGGTGGGAGAGATACGCAGTATTTT. It encodes CASSVLSGGRDTQYF.

This clone showed up just a few times. V gene TRBV6-7 combines with J gene TRBJ2-1; 7 nucleotides line up with TRBD2. TRBV6-7 is an ORF; its function is uncertain. Germline trimming cut 5 bases from V and 4 bases from J; bases unmatched to any gene: 14. This CDR3 has 17 amino acids. The CDR3 sequence: CASSPFSILAFYNEQFF. CDR3 DNA: TGTGCCAGCAGTCCGTTTTCTATACTAGCGTTTTACAATGAGCAGTTCTTC.

This clone was recorded many times. The rearrangement joins TRBV6-1 to TRBJ1-5, with TRBD1 matching 7 bases. Germline V gene data show CDR1 as MNHNS and CDR2 as SASEGT. This CDR3 has 16 amino acids. The ends lost 4 bases at V and 2 bases at J; junction bases unmatched: 8. The CDR3 spells CASSGGQAYGNQPQHF. The DNA for the CDR3 is TGTGCCAGCAGTGGAGGACAGGCCTATGGCAATCAGCCCCAGCATTTT.

This clone was seen ten or more times. This chain links TRBV5-6 with TRBJ2-5; D call uncertain. V was shortened by 8 bases and J by 0 bases, with 14 bases between the two germline ends. Germline V gene data show CDR1 as SGHDT and CDR2 as YYEEEE. The CDR3 is 14 amino acids. The DNA of the CDR3 is TGTGCCAGTTTCGGACGGTCGTACCAAGAGACCCAGTACTTC. Protein: CASFGRSYQETQYF.

This clone has a count of ten or more. A much larger clone differs from this one at a single base, so this may be a read error. Other DNA sequences of this sample code for an identical CDR3. CDR3 amino acids: CASSLGLAFGELFF. The CDR3 nucleotides are TGTGCCAGCAGTTTGGGACTAGCCTTCGGGGAGCTGTTCTTT. The chain has TRBV27 and TRBJ2-2; 9 bases align to TRBD2. The CDR3 runs 14 residues. CDR1 and CDR2 (germline): MNHEY, SMNVEV (reference sequence).

Notes on this clone: This may be a read error, as it is one base from a much larger clone. It is likely a read error, because the conserved phenylalanine at the end of the CDR3 is missing. V and J are TRBV6-1 and TRBJ1-2; D is unclear. CDR1 is MNHNS and CDR2 is SASEGT in the germline V gene. This CDR3 spans 13 amino acids. The CDR3 DNA is TGTGCCAGCAGTTGGACGGATGCCTATGGATACACCTCC. As protein: CASSWTDAYGYTS.

This clone was seen a few times. This chain links TRBV6-2 or TRBV6-3 with TRBJ2-6; no firm D call. Trimming took 0 bases from V and 4 from J, leaving 10 bases between them. The germline gives CDR1 MNHEY, CDR2 SVGEGT. The CDR3 runs 16 residues. DNA of the CDR3: TGTGCCAGCAGTTACTCATACGGCTCCGGGGCCAACGTCCTGACTTTC. Residues: CASSYSYGSGANVLTF.

This clone came up many times. The chain has TRBV6-1 and TRBJ2-1; tentatively, D is TRBD1 (6 bases). Trimming shortened V by 6 bases and J by 1 base, and 7 bases separated the two germline ends. The CDR3 sequence is 13 residues long. Germline CDR1 is MNHNS and CDR2 is SASEGT. The CDR3: CASSQGSYNEQFF. The CDR3 bases are TGTGCCAGCAGCCAGGGGTCCTACAATGAGCAGTTCTTC.

In this sample, this clone turned up many times. The rearrangement links TRBV4-1 to TRBJ1-2; possibly TRBD1 for D (5 bases). The CDR3 loop spans 17 amino acids. The V end lost 1 base, the J end lost 8 bases, and 23 bases lay between the germline ends. CDR1 is MGHRA and CDR2 is YSYEKL in the germline V gene. The CDR3 DNA is TGCGCCAGCAGCCAAGTTATACAGGCCCGGGTGTCTAACGGCTACACCTTC. Protein sequence: CASSQVIQARVSNGYTF.

This clone appeared many times. The chain is built from TRBV4-1 and TRBJ2-7; tentative D call: TRBD2 (6 bases). The V and J ends lost 5 bases and 3 bases respectively, with 17 bases between them. The CDR3 totals 15 residues. The germline V gene encodes CDR1 MGHRA and CDR2 YSYEKL. This CDR3 reads CASSEGLGGGYEQYF. Written as DNA, the CDR3 is TGCGCCAGCAGCGAAGGGCTGGGGGGTGGCTACGAGCAGTACTTC.

This clone is labeled medium-sized. The V and J genes are TRBV19 and TRBJ2-1; 8 nucleotides agree with TRBD2. Germline CDR1 and CDR2: LNHDA and SQIVND (reference sequence). Germline trimming cut 2 bases from V and 8 bases from J; bases unmatched to any gene: 14. The CDR3 contains 17 residues. The CDR3 sequence: CASSISSLKREYDEQFF. In nucleotides, the CDR3 is TGTGCCAGTAGTATATCCTCCTTAAAGCGGGAGTATGATGAGCAGTTCTTC.

This chain uses TRBV6-1 with TRBJ1-1; D gene uncertain. The CDR3 is 14 residues long. Trimming removed 7 bases from V and 0 bases from J, with 12 bases in between. Germline values: CDR1 MNHNS, CDR2 SASEGT. CDR3 bases: TGTGCCAGCACCGACTCTGGCTTGAACACTGAAGCTTTCTTT. It specifies CASTDSGLNTEAFF.

Points on this clone: A much larger clonotype is one base distant, so this may be a read error. Other nucleotide sequences from this sample produce the same CDR3. The chain employs TRBV6-1 and TRBJ1-2, with D unclear. This CDR3 region has 11 residues. Germline CDR1 is MNHNS and CDR2 is SASEGT. The CDR3 DNA reads as TGTGCCAGCTGGGAGGAGTCCGGCTATACCTTC. Protein product: CASWEESGYTF.

In the case of this clone: Different DNA sequences within this sample yield the same CDR3. The V gene is TRBV5-1, the J gene TRBJ2-7; TRBD1 agrees at 7 bases. In germline, CDR1 is SGHRS, CDR2 YFSETQ. Germline trimming cut 3 bases from V and 7 bases from J; bases unmatched to any gene: 10. The CDR3 is 14 residues long. The CDR3 protein is CASSSTGTEGEQYF. CDR3 bases: TGCGCCAGCAGCTCTACCGGGACAGAGGGTGAGCAGTACTTC.

A few counts support this clone. The chain carries TRBV5-5 and TRBJ1-6, with D unclear. Per germline, CDR1 SGHKS and CDR2 YYEKEE (reference sequence). Deletions cut 4 bases from V and 7 bases from J, with 15 bases between. This CDR3 contains 15 residues. For the CDR3, the DNA is TGTGCCAGCAGCACCGTTTTAGGAATGAATTCACCCCTCCACTTT. This sequence encodes CASSTVLGMNSPLHF. The full variable domain, completed using reference TRBV5-5 and TRBJ1-6, is DAGVTQSPTHLIKTRGQQVTLRCSPISGHKSVSWYQQVLGQGPQFIFQYYEKEERGRGNFPDRFSARQFPNYSSELNVNALLLGDSALYLCASSTVLGMNSPLHFGNGTRLTVT.

This rearrangement joins TRBV12-3 or TRBV12-4 to TRBJ1-1; a possible D gene is TRBD1 (5 bases). The CDR3 runs to 15 residues. V lost 7 bases and J 4 bases, leaving 19 bases between the germline ends. The chain's CDR3 is CASIIRQGGSTEAFF. The CDR3 DNA sequence: TGTGCCAGCATTATCCGGCAGGGAGGTAGCACTGAAGCTTTCTTT.

This clone has at least ten counts. CDR3 nucleotides: TGTGCCAGCAGCCTACCCCTGGAGACAGATACGCAGTATTTT. It translates to CASSLPLETDTQYF. The V gene is TRBV6-2 or TRBV6-3, the J gene TRBJ2-3; D is unresolved. Germline CDR1 reads MNHEY; CDR2 reads SVGEGT. The CDR3 has 14 amino acids. V was trimmed by 6 bases and J by 3 bases, leaving 13 bases between them.

The table lists this clone with many counts. The chain joins TRBV20-1 to TRBJ2-1, with TRBD2 matching 10 bases. Germline V gene data show CDR1 as DFQATT and CDR2 as SNEGSKA (reference sequence). This CDR3 has 13 residues. The CDR3 here is CRISGRTYNEQFF. The CDR3 region has the DNA TGCAGAATTAGCGGGAGGACCTACAATGAGCAGTTCTTC.

This clone was seen more than once but under ten times. The chain is built from TRBV10-3 and TRBJ1-2, with D possibly matching TRBD1 (6 bases). The germline V gene has CDR1 ENHRY and CDR2 SYGVKD. This CDR3 has 16 residues. V was pared by 2 bases and J by 4 bases, with 17 bases between. In DNA, the CDR3 is TGTGCCATCAGTGAGCCCAACAGGGATAGGGGCTATGGCTACACCTTC. Translated: CAISEPNRDRGYGYTF.

The gene calls are TRBV20-1 and TRBJ2-3; D is unclear. V was cut by 1 base and J by 0 bases, with 8 bases left in between. Germline V gives CDR1 DFQATT, CDR2 SNEGSKA (reference sequence). CDR3 size: 14 residues. CDR3 DNA: TGCAGTGCTAGAGTGGCTACTAGCACAGATACGCAGTATTTT. Its translation is CSARVATSTDTQYF.

In this sample, this clone turned up many times. The junction differs from germline at one of its ends, possibly a read error. The chain has TRBV7-3 and TRBJ2-3, with 10 nucleotides matching TRBD2. This CDR3 contains 16 residues. Germline V CDR1 and CDR2: SGHTA, FQGTGA. CDR3 sequence reads: CASSLMASGSTDTQYF. Here the CDR3 DNA reads TGTGCCAGCAGCTTAATGGCTAGCGGGAGCACGGATACGCAGTATTTT.

The chain employs TRBV30 and TRBJ1-1; 12 nucleotides match TRBD1. The germline gives CDR1 GTSNPN, CDR2 SVGIG (reference sequence). J lost 11 bases, V lost 3 bases, and 10 bases had no gene match. CDR3 length: 14 residues. In DNA, the CDR3 is TGTGCCTGGAGGGGGGGACAGGGGGCTCAGCGGGCTTTCTTT. Its translation: CAWRGGQGAQRAFF.

Ten or more counts support this clone. The chain links TRBV7-3 to TRBJ2-1; 7 bases agree with TRBD1. Germline V gives CDR1 SGHTA, CDR2 FQGTGA. CDR3 length: 15 amino acids. Trimming at V came to 5 bases and at J to 0 bases, leaving 4 bases not matched to a gene. CDR3 nucleotide sequence: TGTGCCAGCAGCGATACAGGGGCCTCCTACAATGAGCAGTTCTTC. Protein sequence: CASSDTGASYNEQFF.

This clone came up a few times. The V and J genes are TRBV6-1 and TRBJ1-6; TRBD1 matches at 9 bases. Germline-derived CDR1 and CDR2 are MNHNS and SASEGT. This CDR3 is built from 14 residues. Losses at the gene ends were 7 bases for V and 10 bases for J; bases not matched to a gene: 8. The CDR3 DNA reads as TGTGCCAGCACCGTGACAGGGGGGACATCACCCCTCCACTTT. This codes for CASTVTGGTSPLHF.